This T cell receptor beta chain was sequenced during a study of CD8+CD57+ T cells in acquired aplastic anemia. Whole-study results and caveats: Patients and controls turned out to have roughly 30 CD8+ CDR3 sequences in common.

After removal of 10 bases from V and 2 bases from J, the junction contained 7 bases not matched to a gene. CDR1 SGHRS and CDR2 YFSETQ come from the germline V gene. The CDR3 spans 13 residues. Individuals selected for sequencing had exhibited CD8+CD57+ cell expansion on flow cytometry. Genomic DNA, the template, was used for profiling of the TCR beta VDJ and CDR3. TCRdb fed the reads into MiXCR, producing one record per CDR3 protein. The sample has over 150,000 distinct CDR3 sequences; more than 45% are singletons. This clonotype showed up just once. Its target is unknown. The source of this sequence is a human donor with aplastic anemia. The gene calls are TRBV5-1 and TRBJ2-7; 9 bases fit TRBD2. Specimen: sorted CD4+, CD8+, or CD8+CD57+ T cells (not recorded which) from PBMCs. CDR3 sequence reads: CASSGGGAYEQYF. As DNA, the CDR3 is TGCGCCTCTTCCGGCGGGGGGGCCTACGAGCAGTACTTC.